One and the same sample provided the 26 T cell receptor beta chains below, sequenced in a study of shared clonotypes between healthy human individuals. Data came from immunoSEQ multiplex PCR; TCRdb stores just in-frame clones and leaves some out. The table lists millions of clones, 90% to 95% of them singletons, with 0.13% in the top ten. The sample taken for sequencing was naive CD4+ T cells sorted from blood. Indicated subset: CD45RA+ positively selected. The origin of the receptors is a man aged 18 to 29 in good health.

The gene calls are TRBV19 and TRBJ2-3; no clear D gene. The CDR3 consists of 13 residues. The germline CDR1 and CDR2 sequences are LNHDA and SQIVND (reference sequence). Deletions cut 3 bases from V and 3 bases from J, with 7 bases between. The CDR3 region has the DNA TGTGCCAGTAGTATGGTAGGGACAGATACGCAGTATTTT. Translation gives CASSMVGTDTQYF. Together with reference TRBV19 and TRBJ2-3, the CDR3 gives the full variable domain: DGGITQSPKYLFRKEGQNVTLSCEQNLNHDAMYWYRQDPGQGLRLIYYSQIVNDFQKGDIAEGYSVSREKKESFPLTVTSAQKNPTAFYLCASSMVGTDTQYFGPGTRLTVL.

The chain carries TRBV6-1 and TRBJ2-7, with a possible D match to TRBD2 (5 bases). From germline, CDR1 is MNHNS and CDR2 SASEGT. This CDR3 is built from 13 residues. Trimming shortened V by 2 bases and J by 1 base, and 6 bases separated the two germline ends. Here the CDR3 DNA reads TGTGCCAGCAGTGAAACTAGATCCTACGAGCAGTACTTC. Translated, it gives CASSETRSYEQYF.

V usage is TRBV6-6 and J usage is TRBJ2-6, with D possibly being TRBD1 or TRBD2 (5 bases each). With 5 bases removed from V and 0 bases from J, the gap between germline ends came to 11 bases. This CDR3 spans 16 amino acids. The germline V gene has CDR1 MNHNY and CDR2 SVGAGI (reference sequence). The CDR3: CASSQGRSSGANVLTF. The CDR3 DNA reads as TGTGCCAGCAGTCAGGGACGGAGCTCTGGGGCCAACGTCCTGACTTTC.

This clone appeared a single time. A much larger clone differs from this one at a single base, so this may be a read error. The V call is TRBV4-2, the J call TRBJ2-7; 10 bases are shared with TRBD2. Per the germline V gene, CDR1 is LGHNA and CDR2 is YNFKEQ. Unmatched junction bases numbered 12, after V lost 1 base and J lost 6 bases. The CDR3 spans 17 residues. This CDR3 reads CASSQGASGSTSGEQYF. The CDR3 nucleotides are TGTGCCAGCAGCCAAGGGGCTAGCGGGAGTACTTCAGGCGAGCAGTACTTC.

In DNA, the CDR3 is TGTGCCAGCAGTTTAACAGGGTCCAGTGAAGCTTTCTTT. Protein sequence: CASSLTGSSEAFF. The chain is built from TRBV6-5 and TRBJ1-1, with TRBD1 as a possible D gene (6 bases). Germline CDR1 reads MNHEY; CDR2 reads SVGAGI. V was shortened by 4 bases and J by 7 bases, with 13 bases between the two germline ends. CDR3 size: 13 residues.

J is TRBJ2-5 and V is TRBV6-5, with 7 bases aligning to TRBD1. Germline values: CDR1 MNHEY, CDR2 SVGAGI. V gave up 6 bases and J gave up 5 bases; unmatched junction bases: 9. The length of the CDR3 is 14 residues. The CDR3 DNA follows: TGTGCCAGCAGCCTTGACAGGGTGGATGAGACCCAGTACTTC. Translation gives CASSLDRVDETQYF.

The CDR3 nucleotides are TGTGCCAGTAGAACTTTACTCGTCGGGGACCTTAGCAATCAGCCCCAGCATTTT. Its protein is CASRTLLVGDLSNQPQHF. V gene TRBV19 combines with J gene TRBJ1-5, with D maybe TRBD1 (5 bases). Deletions cut 6 bases from V and 0 bases from J, with 21 bases between. CDR1 and CDR2 from the germline V gene are LNHDA and SQIVND (reference sequence). The CDR3 runs to 18 residues.

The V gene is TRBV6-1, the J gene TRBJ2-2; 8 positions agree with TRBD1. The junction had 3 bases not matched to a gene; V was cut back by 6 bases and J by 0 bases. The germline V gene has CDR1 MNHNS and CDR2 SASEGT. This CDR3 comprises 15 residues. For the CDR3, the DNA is TGTGCCAGCAGCGCGGGACAGGCGAACACCGGGGAGCTGTTTTTT. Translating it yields CASSAGQANTGELFF.

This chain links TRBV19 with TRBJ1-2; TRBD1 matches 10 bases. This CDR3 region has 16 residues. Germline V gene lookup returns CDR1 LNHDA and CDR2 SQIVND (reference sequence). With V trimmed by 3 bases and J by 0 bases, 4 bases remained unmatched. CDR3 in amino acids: CASSISDRGPNYGYTF. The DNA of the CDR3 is TGTGCCAGTAGTATCAGTGACAGGGGGCCTAACTATGGCTACACCTTC.

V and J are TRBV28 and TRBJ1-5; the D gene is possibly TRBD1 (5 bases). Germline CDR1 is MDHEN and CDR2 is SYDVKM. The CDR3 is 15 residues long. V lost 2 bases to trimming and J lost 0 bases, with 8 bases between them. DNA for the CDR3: TGTGCCAGCAGTTTAATCCAGGGTAGCAATCAGCCCCAGCATTTT. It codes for CASSLIQGSNQPQHF.

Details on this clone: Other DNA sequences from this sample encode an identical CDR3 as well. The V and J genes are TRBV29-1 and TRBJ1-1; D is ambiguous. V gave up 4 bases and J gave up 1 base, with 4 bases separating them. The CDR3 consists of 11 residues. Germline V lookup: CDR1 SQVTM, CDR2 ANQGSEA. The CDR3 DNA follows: TGCAGCGTTGCCGAGAACACTGAAGCTTTCTTT. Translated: CSVAENTEAFF.

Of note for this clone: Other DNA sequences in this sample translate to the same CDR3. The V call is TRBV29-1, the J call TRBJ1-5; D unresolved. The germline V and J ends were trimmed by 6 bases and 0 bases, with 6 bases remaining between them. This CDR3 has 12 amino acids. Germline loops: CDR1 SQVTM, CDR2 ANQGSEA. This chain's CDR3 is CSVQDSNQPQHF. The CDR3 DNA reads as TGCAGCGTGCAGGATAGCAATCAGCCCCAGCATTTT.

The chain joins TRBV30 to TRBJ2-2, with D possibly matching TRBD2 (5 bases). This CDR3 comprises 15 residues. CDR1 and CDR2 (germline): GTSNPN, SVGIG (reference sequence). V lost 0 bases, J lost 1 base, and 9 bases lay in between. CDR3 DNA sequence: TGTGCCTGGAGTGTCCCCGGGGTGAACACCGGGGAGCTGTTTTTT. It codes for CAWSVPGVNTGELFF.

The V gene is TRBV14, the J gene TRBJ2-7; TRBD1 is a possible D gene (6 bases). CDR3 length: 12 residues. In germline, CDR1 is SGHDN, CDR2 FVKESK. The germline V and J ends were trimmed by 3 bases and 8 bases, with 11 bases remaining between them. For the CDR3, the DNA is TGTGCCAGCAGCCAGACGACAGGACAGCAGTACTTC. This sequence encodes CASSQTTGQQYF.

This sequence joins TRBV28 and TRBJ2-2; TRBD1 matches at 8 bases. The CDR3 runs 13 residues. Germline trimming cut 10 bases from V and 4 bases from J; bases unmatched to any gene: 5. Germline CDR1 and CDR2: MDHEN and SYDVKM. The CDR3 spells CATGQGFTGELFF. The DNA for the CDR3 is TGTGCCACCGGACAGGGTTTCACCGGGGAGCTGTTTTTT.

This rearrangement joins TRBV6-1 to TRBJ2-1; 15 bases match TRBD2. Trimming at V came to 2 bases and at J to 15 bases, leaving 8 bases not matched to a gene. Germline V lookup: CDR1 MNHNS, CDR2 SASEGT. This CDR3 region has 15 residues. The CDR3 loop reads CASSESGLAGGARFF. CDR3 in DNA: TGTGCCAGCAGTGAATCTGGACTAGCGGGAGGGGCTCGGTTCTTC.

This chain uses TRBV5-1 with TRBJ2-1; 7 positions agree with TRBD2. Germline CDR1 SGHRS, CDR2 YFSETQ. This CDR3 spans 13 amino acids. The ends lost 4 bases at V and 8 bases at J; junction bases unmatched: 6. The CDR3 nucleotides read TGCGCCAGCAGCGTTGGCGGGAGCTATGAGCAGTTCTTC. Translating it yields CASSVGGSYEQFF. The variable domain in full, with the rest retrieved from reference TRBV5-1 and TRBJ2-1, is KAGVTQTPRYLIKTRGQQVTLSCSPISGHRSVSWYQQTPGQGLQFLFEYFSETQRNKGNFPGRFSGRQFSNSRSEMNVSTLELGDSALYLCASSVGGSYEQFFGPGTRLTVL.

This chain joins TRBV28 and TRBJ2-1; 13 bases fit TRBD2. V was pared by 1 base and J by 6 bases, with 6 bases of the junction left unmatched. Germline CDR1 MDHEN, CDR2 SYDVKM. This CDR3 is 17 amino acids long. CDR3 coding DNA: TGTGCCAGCAGTTTATTTCGAACTAGCGGGGGGGCCAATGAGCAGTTCTTC. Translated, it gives CASSLFRTSGGANEQFF.

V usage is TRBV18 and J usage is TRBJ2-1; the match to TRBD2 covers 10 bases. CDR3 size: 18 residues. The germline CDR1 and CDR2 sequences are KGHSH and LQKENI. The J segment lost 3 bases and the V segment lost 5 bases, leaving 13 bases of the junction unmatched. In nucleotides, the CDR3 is TGTGCCAGCTCATCTACCAGGCTAGCGGGAGTTTACTACAATGAGCAGTTCTTC. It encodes CASSSTRLAGVYYNEQFF.

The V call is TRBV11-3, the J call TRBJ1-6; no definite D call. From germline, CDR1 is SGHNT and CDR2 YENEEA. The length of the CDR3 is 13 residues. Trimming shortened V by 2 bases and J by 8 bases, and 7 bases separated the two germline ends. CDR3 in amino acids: CASSLRPDSPLHF. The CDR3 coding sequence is TGTGCCAGCAGCTTAAGACCGGATTCACCCCTCCACTTT.

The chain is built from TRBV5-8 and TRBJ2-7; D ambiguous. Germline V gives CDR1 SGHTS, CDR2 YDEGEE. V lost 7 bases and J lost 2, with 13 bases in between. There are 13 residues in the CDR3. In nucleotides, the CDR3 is TGTGCCAGCGGCTCCTGGGGTACCTACGAGCAGTACTTC. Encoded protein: CASGSWGTYEQYF.

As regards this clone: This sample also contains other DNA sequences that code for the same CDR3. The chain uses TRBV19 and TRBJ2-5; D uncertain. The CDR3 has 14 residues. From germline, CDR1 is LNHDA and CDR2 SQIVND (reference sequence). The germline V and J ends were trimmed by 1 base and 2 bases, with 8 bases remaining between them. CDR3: CASSIGLVQETQYF. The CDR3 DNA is TGTGCCAGTAGTATAGGTTTGGTGCAAGAGACCCAGTACTTC.

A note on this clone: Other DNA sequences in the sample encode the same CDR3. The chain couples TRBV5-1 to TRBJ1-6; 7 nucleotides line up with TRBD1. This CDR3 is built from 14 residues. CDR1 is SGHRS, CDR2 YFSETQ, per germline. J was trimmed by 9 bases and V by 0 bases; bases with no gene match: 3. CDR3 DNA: TGCGCCAGCAGCTTGGGTCAGGGGGGTTCACCCCTCCACTTT. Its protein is CASSLGQGGSPLHF.

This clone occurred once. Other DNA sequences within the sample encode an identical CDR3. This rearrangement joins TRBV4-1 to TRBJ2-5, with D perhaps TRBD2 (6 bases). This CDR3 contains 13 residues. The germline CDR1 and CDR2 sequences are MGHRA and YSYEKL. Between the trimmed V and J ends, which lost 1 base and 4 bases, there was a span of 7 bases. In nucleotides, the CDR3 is TGCGCCAGCAGCCAAGGACTAGTAGAGACCCAGTACTTC. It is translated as CASSQGLVETQYF.

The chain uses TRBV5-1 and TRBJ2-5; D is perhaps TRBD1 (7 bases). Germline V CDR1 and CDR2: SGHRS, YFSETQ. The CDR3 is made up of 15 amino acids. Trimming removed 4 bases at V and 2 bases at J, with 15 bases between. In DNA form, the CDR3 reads TGCGCCAGCAGCGGCGTGTCAGGGGGGCAAGAGACCCAGTACTTC. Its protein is CASSGVSGGQETQYF.

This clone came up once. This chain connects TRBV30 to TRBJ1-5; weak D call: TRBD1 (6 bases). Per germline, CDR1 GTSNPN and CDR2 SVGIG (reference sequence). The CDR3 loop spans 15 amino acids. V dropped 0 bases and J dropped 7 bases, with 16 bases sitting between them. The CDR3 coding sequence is TGTGCCTGGAGTGTACCGGGCAGGGGTACACAGCCCCAGCATTTT. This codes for CAWSVPGRGTQPQHF.